Listed here are 17 T cell receptor beta chains from one sample, sequenced in a study of spatial heterogeneity in lung cancer. Regarding time point: sample taken at primary tumor resection. Study-level findings and limits: Counts of expanded alpha and beta TCRs within tumors tracked the tumor nonsynonymous mutation count.

TCRdb re-derived calls from the 5' RACE reads in MiXCR, one entry per CDR3 protein. The sample yields about 16,000 distinct CDR3 sequences, about 6.1% seen once. These receptors lack a known antigen. The material sequenced was lung tumor tissue, taken at surgery. All receptors come from a female donor with early-stage non-small cell lung cancer.

Of note for this clonotype: The library was built for alpha chains, so this beta chain is an off-target read and its size means little. The chain combines TRBV29-1 with TRBJ1-1; D gene unclear. Germline V gene lookup returns CDR1 SQVTM and CDR2 ANQGSEA. V shed 7 bases and J shed 0 bases, with 18 bases lying between them. The CDR3 consists of 15 residues. CDR3: CSGVEGAGMNTEAFF. CDR3 coding DNA: TGCAGCGGGGTAGAGGGTGCAGGTATGAACACTGAAGCTTTCTTT.

This clonotype was seen a handful of times. For a library built for alpha chains, this beta chain is a stray read; little rests on its size. This chain connects TRBV10-3 to TRBJ1-1; D is ambiguous. The V gene's germline CDR1 is ENHRY and CDR2 SYGVKD. The CDR3 has 13 amino acids. Trimming removed 8 bases from V and 4 bases from J, with 14 bases in between. The CDR3 sequence is CAISALEGTEAFF. For the CDR3, the DNA is TGTGCCATCTCCGCGTTAGAGGGCACTGAAGCTTTCTTT.

As concerns this clonotype: The size of this beta chain means little, since it is a stray read in a library made for alpha chains. The genes are TRBV7-2 and TRBJ1-1; TRBD1 aligns across 9 bases. After removal of 5 bases from V and 1 base from J, the junction contained 8 bases not matched to a gene. Per the germline V gene, CDR1 is SGHTA and CDR2 is FQGNSA. CDR3 length equals 16 residues. DNA of the CDR3: TGTGCCAGCAGCCTAGGTGGGACAGGGAGGAACACTGAAGCTTTCTTT. As protein: CASSLGGTGRNTEAFF.

In its sample, this clonotype ranks as medium-sized. Because this beta chain is a stray read in a library intended to capture alpha chains, its abundance should not be given much weight. This sequence joins TRBV24-1 and TRBJ2-7; 7 nucleotides match TRBD1. Germline V gives CDR1 KGHDR, CDR2 SFDVKD. This CDR3 has 15 residues. V dropped 3 bases and J dropped 2; count of bases not matched to a gene: 6. The CDR3 coding sequence is TGTGCCACCAGTGATCCCAGGACAGGAGCCTACGAGCAGTACTTC. This gives the protein CATSDPRTGAYEQYF.

This clonotype was detected many times. Because the library targeted alpha chains, this beta chain is an off-target read whose size means little. V is TRBV28 and J is TRBJ1-2; D not certain. Trimming stripped 3 bases from V and 4 bases from J, with 6 bases between. CDR1 and CDR2 (germline): MDHEN, SYDVKM. The CDR3 contains 12 residues. Here the CDR3 DNA reads TGTGCCAGCAGTTTTCGGGGCTATGGCTACACCTTC. Encoded protein: CASSFRGYGYTF.

There are many counts of this clonotype. Within a library made for alpha chains, this beta chain is off target, and its count is uninformative. This chain joins TRBV27 and TRBJ2-5; D possibly corresponds to TRBD2 (6 bases). V lost 0 bases, J lost 1 base, and 12 bases lay in between. CDR1 and CDR2 from the germline V gene are MNHEY and SMNVEV (reference sequence). The CDR3 runs 16 residues. Here the CDR3 DNA reads TGTGCCAGCAGTTTATCTTTGGGACTGCCCCAAGAGACCCAGTACTTC. Translating it yields CASSLSLGLPQETQYF.

Turning to this clonotype: This beta chain turned up in a library designed for alpha chains; as an off-target read, its abundance says little. The V and J genes are TRBV4-2 and TRBJ1-4; the D is unclear. The CDR3 covers 12 residues. V was pared by 2 bases and J by 8 bases, with 6 bases between. Germline-derived CDR1 and CDR2 are LGHNA and YNFKEQ. The CDR3: CASSQLGEKLFF. The CDR3 coding sequence is TGTGCCAGCAGCCAACTGGGGGAAAAACTGTTTTTT.

This clonotype occurred many times. Little can be read into the size of this beta chain, an off-target read in a library designed for alpha chains. The gene calls are TRBV20-1 and TRBJ1-4, with no clear D. Deletions cut 0 bases from V and 6 bases from J, with 11 bases between. Germline V CDR1 and CDR2: DFQATT, SNEGSKA (reference sequence). The CDR3 covers 14 residues. The CDR3 coding sequence is TGCAGTGCTAGAGATCTAGGGTATGATGAAAAACTGTTTTTT. Its protein is CSARDLGYDEKLFF.

This clonotype was recorded many times. A much bigger clone sits one base away, suggesting this may be a read error. The library was designed around alpha chains, so this beta chain is a stray read whose abundance carries little weight. J is TRBJ2-1 and V is TRBV3-1, with D possibly being TRBD2 (6 bases). Germline loops: CDR1 LGHDT, CDR2 YNNKEL (reference sequence). V lost 2 bases and J 9 bases, leaving 17 bases between the germline ends. The CDR3 covers 15 residues. CDR3 loop: CASSQPMTRIGEQFF. CDR3 DNA sequence: TGTGCCAGCAGCCAACCGATGACTAGAATTGGTGAGCAGTTCTTC.

Comments on this clonotype: This may stem from a read error, because a much larger clone lies one nucleotide away. Within a library made for alpha chains, this beta chain is off target, and its count is uninformative. The chain uses TRBV12-3 or TRBV12-4 and TRBJ2-1; 8 bases are shared with TRBD2. V shed 8 bases and J 0 bases; nucleotides not matched to a gene: 9. This CDR3 is 16 amino acids long. The CDR3 bases are TGTGCCAGCGGTGTCGGGAGGGTCGGCTCCTACAATGAGCAGTTCTTC. It is translated as CASGVGRVGSYNEQFF.

This clonotype has only a few counts. This beta chain lies outside the target of a library built for alpha chains; its clone size means little. The chain is built from TRBV27 and TRBJ2-1; 9 bases map to TRBD2. The CDR3 extends over 20 amino acids. CDR1 and CDR2 (germline): MNHEY, SMNVEV (reference sequence). Losses at the gene ends were 4 bases for V and 1 base for J; bases not matched to a gene: 17. CDR3 in amino acids: CASSSWGLAGSRRSYNEQFF. CDR3 DNA sequence: TGTGCCAGCAGTTCCTGGGGGCTAGCGGGGTCCCGACGATCCTACAATGAGCAGTTCTTC.

This clonotype was counted at least ten times. Since the library was made to target alpha chains, this beta chain is a stray read and its abundance is not meaningful. CDR3 loop: CASSPPSEETQYF. CDR3 DNA sequence: TGTGCCAGCTCACCCCCGAGTGAAGAGACCCAGTACTTC. J is TRBJ2-5 and V is TRBV18; D ambiguous. V was shortened by 3 bases and J by 3 bases, with 8 bases between the two germline ends. The CDR3 has 13 residues. Germline-derived CDR1 and CDR2 are KGHSH and LQKENI.

This clonotype was counted at least ten times. Because the library targeted alpha chains, this beta chain is an off-target read whose size means little. The rearrangement uses TRBV29-1 and TRBJ1-1, with unresolved D. CDR3 length: 15 residues. V was trimmed by 0 bases and J by 0 bases, leaving 11 bases between them. In germline, CDR1 is SQVTM, CDR2 ANQGSEA. Here the CDR3 DNA reads TGCAGCGTTGAAGAAAGGGCGCCGATGAACACTGAAGCTTTCTTT. Amino acid sequence: CSVEERAPMNTEAFF. Full variable domain (rest looked up from reference TRBV29-1 and TRBJ1-1): SAVISQKPSRDICQRGTSLTIQCQVDSQVTMMFWYRQQPGQSLTLIATANQGSEATYESGFVIDKFPISRPNLTFSTLTVSNMSPEDSSIYLCSVEERAPMNTEAFFGQGTRLTVV.

This clonotype was seen more than once but under ten times. This beta chain was picked up by a library intended for alpha chains and is off target, so its count carries little meaning. The chain links TRBV2 to TRBJ1-5; 7 bases line up with TRBD1. Germline assignment: CDR1 SNHLY and CDR2 FYNNEI. The length of the CDR3 is 15 residues. V dropped 5 bases and J dropped 3; count of bases not matched to a gene: 7. CDR3 protein: CASSSGDSNNQPQHF. The CDR3 DNA is TGTGCCAGCAGTTCGGGGGACAGTAACAATCAGCCCCAGCATTTT.

At least ten counts were recorded for this clonotype. In a library made to pick up alpha chains, this beta chain is a stray read with a size that means little. The V and J genes are TRBV27 and TRBJ1-6; D remains unclear. V shed 5 bases and J shed 10 bases, with 12 bases lying between them. From germline, CDR1 is MNHEY and CDR2 SMNVEV (reference sequence). The CDR3 is 13 amino acids. CDR3 residues: CASSPTPASPLHF. The CDR3 DNA follows: TGTGCCAGCAGTCCTACCCCAGCCTCACCCCTCCACTTT.

This clonotype was observed many times. Since the library was made to target alpha chains, this beta chain is a stray read and its abundance is not meaningful. V usage is TRBV5-1 and J usage is TRBJ2-1; no clear D gene. The ends were cut back, 4 bases at V and 4 bases at J, with 12 bases in the middle. Germline CDR1 and CDR2: SGHRS and YFSETQ. The CDR3 loop spans 14 amino acids. Here the CDR3 reads CASSRSAGYNEQFF. The CDR3 nucleotides read TGCGCCAGCAGCCGATCGGCCGGGTACAATGAGCAGTTCTTC.

This clonotype has just a few counts. In a library made to pick up alpha chains, this beta chain is a stray read with a size that means little. The chain has TRBV20-1 and TRBJ2-7, with TRBD2 matching 8 bases. The CDR3 is made up of 16 amino acids. Trimming at V came to 6 bases and at J to 5 bases, leaving 18 bases not matched to a gene. The germline V gene has CDR1 DFQATT and CDR2 SNEGSKA (reference sequence). The CDR3 is CSARPWVGAGAHEQYF. The CDR3 nucleotides read TGCAGTGCCCGGCCTTGGGTTGGAGCGGGAGCTCACGAGCAGTACTTC.